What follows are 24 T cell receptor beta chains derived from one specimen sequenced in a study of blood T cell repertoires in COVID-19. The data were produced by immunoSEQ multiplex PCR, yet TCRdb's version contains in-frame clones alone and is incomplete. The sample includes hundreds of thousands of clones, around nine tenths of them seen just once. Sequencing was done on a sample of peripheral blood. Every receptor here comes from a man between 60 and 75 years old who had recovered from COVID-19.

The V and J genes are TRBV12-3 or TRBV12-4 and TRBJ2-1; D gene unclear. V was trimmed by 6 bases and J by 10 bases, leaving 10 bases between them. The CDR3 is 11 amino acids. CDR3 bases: TGTGCCAGCAGGCAGGTGGAAGAGCAGTTCTTC. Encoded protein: CASRQVEEQFF.

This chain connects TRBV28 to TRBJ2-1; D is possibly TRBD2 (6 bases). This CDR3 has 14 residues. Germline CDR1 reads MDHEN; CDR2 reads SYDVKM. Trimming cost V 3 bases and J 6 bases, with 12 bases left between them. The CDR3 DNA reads TGTGCCAGCAGTTTCTCGGAGGGTCGCAATGAGCAGTTCTTC. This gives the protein CASSFSEGRNEQFF. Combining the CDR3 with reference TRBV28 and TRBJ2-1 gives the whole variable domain DVKVTQSSRYLVKRTGEKVFLECVQDMDHENMFWYRQDPGLGLRLIYFSYDVKMKEKGDIPEGYSVSREKKERFSLILESASTNQTSMYLCASSFSEGRNEQFFGPGTRLTVL.

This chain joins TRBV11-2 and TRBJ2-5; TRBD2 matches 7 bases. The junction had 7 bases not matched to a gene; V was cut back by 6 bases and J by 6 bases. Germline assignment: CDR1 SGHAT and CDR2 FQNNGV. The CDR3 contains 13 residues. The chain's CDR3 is CASSPTSRQTQYF. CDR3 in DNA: TGTGCCAGCAGTCCGACTAGCCGCCAGACCCAGTACTTC.

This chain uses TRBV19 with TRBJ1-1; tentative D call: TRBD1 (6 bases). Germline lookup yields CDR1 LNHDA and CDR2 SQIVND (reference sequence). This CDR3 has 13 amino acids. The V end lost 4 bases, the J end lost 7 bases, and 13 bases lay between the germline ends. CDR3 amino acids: CASSRGGDGEAFF. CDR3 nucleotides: TGTGCCAGTAGTAGAGGGGGTGACGGTGAAGCTTTCTTT.

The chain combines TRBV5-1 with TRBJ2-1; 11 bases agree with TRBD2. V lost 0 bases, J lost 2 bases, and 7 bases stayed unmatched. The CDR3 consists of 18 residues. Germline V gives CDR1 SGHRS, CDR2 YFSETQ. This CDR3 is CASSLGLLAGGPYNEQFF. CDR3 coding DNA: TGCGCCAGCAGCTTGGGCCTTTTAGCGGGGGGGCCCTACAATGAGCAGTTCTTC.

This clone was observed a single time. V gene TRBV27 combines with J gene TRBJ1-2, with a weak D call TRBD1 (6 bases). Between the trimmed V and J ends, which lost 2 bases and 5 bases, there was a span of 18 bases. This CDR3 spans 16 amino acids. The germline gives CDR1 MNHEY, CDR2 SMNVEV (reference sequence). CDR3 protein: CASSLHGGGPGYGYTF. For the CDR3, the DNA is TGTGCCAGCAGTTTACACGGGGGGGGGCCGGGGTATGGCTACACCTTC.

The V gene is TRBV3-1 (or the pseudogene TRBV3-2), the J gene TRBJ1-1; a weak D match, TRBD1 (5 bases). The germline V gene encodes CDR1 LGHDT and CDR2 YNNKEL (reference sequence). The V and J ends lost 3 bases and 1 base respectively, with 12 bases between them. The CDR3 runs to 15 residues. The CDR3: CASSQTQTGNTEAFF. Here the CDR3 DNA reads TGTGCCAGCAGCCAGACGCAAACAGGGAACACTGAAGCTTTCTTT.

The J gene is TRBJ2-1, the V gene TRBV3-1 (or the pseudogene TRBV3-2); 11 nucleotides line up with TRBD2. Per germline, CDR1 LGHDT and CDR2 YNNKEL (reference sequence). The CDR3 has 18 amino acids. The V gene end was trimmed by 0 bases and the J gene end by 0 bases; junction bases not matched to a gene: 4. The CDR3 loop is CASSQEASGRSSYNEQFF. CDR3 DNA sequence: TGTGCCAGCAGCCAAGAGGCTAGCGGGAGGAGCTCCTACAATGAGCAGTTCTTC.

This CDR3 is CASRLQGFRAFF. CDR3 bases: TGCGCCAGCAGACTCCAGGGGTTTCGAGCTTTCTTT. The chain couples TRBV10-2 to TRBJ1-1, with D perhaps matching TRBD1 (6 bases). Between the trimmed V and J ends, which lost 6 bases and 10 bases, there was a span of 15 bases. The CDR3 contains 12 residues. In germline, CDR1 is WSHSY, CDR2 SAAADI.

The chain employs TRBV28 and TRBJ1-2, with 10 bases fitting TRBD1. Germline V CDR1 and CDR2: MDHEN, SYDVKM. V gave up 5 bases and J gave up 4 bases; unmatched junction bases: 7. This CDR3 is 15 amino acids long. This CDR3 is CASSLDRGPFYGYTF. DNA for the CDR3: TGTGCCAGCAGTCTCGACAGGGGGCCCTTCTATGGCTACACCTTC.

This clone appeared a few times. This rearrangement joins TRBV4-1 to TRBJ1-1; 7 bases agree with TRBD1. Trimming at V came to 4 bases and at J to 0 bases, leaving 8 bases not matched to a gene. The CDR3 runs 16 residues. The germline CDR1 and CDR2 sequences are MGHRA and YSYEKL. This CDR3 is CASSPRDREMNTEAFF. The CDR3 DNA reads TGCGCCAGCAGCCCCCGGGACAGAGAGATGAACACTGAAGCTTTCTTT.

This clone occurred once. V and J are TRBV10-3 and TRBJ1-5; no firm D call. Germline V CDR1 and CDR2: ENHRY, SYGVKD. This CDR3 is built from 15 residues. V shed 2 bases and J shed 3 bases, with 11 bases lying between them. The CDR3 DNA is TGTGCCATCAGTGAGAGGTCAGGCCTCAATCAGCCCCAGCATTTT. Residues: CAISERSGLNQPQHF.

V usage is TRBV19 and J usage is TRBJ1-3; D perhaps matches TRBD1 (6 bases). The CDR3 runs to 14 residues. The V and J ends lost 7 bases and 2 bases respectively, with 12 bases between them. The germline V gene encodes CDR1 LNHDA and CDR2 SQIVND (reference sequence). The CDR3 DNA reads TGTGCCAGTAAGGCAACAGGGACTGGAAACACCATATATTTT. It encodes CASKATGTGNTIYF.

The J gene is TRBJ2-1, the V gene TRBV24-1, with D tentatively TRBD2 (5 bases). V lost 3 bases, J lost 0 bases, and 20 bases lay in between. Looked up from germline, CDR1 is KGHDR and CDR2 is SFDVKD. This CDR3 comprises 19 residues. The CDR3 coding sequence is TGTGCCACCAGTGATGGCTACCTCCGCGAAGGGAGCTCCTACAATGAGCAGTTCTTC. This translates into CATSDGYLREGSSYNEQFF.

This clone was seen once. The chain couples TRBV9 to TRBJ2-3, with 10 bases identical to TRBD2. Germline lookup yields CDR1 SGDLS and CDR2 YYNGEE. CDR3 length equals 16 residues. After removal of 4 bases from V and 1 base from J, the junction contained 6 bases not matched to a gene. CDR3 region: CASSIPSGSGTDTQYF. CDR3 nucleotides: TGTGCCAGCAGCATCCCTAGCGGGAGTGGCACAGATACGCAGTATTTT.

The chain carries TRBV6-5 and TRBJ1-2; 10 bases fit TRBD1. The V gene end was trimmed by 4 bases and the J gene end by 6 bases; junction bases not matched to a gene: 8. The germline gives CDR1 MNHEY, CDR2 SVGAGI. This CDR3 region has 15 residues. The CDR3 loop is CASSSAGTGVDGYTF. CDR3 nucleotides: TGTGCCAGCAGTTCTGCCGGGACAGGGGTCGATGGCTACACCTTC.

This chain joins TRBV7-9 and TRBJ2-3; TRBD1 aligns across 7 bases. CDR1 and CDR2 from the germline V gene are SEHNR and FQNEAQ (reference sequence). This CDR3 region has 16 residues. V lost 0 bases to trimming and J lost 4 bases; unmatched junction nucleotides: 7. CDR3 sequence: CASSLALAGGADTQYF. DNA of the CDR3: TGTGCCAGCAGCTTAGCGCTGGCAGGGGGAGCAGATACGCAGTATTTT.

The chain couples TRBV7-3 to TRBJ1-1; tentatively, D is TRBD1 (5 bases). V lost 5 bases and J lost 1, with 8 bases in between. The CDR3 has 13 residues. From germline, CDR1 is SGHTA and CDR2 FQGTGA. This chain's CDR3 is CASSNQGNTEAFF. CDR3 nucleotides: TGTGCCAGCAGCAACCAGGGGAACACTGAAGCTTTCTTT. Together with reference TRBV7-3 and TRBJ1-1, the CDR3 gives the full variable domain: GAGVSQTPSNKVTEKGKYVELRCDPISGHTALYWYRQSLGQGPEFLIYFQGTGAADDSGLPNDRFFAVRPEGSVSTLKIQRTERGDSAVYLCASSNQGNTEAFFGQGTRLTVV.

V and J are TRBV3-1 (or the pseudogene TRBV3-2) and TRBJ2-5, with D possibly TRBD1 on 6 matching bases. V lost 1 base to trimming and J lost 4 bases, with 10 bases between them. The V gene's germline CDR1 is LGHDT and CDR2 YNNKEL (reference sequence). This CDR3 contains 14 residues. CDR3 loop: CASSQATGSETQYF. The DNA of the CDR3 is TGTGCCAGCAGCCAAGCAACAGGGTCAGAGACCCAGTACTTC.

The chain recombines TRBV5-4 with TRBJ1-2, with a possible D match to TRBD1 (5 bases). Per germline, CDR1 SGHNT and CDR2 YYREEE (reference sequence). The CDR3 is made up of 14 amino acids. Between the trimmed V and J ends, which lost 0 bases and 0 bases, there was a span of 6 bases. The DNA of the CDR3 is TGTGCCAGCAGCTTGGGGGGGGCTAACTATGGCTACACCTTC. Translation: CASSLGGANYGYTF.

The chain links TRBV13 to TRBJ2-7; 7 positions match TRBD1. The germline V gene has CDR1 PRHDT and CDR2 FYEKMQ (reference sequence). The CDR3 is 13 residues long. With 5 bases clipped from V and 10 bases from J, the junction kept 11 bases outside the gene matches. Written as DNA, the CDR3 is TGTGCCAGCAGCCTTCCAACAGGGGCGGAACAGTACTTC. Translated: CASSLPTGAEQYF.

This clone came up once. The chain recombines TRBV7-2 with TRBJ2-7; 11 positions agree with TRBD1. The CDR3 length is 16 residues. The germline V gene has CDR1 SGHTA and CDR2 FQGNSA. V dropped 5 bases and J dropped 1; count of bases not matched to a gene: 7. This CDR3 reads CASSILGTGGSYEQYF. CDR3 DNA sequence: TGTGCCAGCAGCATCCTCGGGACAGGGGGGTCCTACGAGCAGTACTTC.

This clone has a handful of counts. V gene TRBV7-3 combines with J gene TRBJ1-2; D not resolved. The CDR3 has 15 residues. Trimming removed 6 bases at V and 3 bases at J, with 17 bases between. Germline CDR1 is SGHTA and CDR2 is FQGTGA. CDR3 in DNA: TGTGCCAGCAGTTTTCTTAACAGTCAAGACTATGGCTACACCTTC. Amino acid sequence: CASSFLNSQDYGYTF.

The CDR3 DNA reads as TGTGCCAGCAGCCTAGGACTAGCGGAGACCCAGTACTTC. It encodes CASSLGLAETQYF. The chain employs TRBV7-9 and TRBJ2-5; 9 bases are a match to TRBD2. Trimming took 5 bases from V and 5 from J; bases not matched to a gene: 3. The CDR3 is 13 residues long. Germline V gives CDR1 SEHNR, CDR2 FQNEAQ (reference sequence).